These 15 T cell receptor beta chains came from one sample sequenced in a study of blood T cell repertoires in COVID-19. Repertoires were generated with immunoSEQ multiplex PCR, while TCRdb's copy carries only in-frame clones and drops some. This table has some 140,000 clones, nearly 80% appearing once. Specimen: peripheral blood. Receptors were obtained from an older man with acute or convalescent COVID-19.

The chain has TRBV29-1 and TRBJ1-2; the match to TRBD1 covers 10 bases. CDR3 length: 15 residues. In germline, CDR1 is SQVTM, CDR2 ANQGSEA. J lost 2 bases, V lost 7 bases, and 10 bases had no gene match. This CDR3 is CSAPLGTGANYGYTF. The CDR3 DNA reads TGCAGCGCCCCACTGGGGACAGGGGCGAACTATGGCTACACCTTC.

The rearrangement uses TRBV5-1 and TRBJ2-1; perhaps TRBD1 as D (6 bases). V lost 4 bases and J 0 bases, leaving 11 bases between the germline ends. CDR1 and CDR2 from the germline V gene are SGHRS and YFSETQ. The CDR3 covers 15 residues. CDR3 bases: TGCGCCAGCAGCACCGGACAGTTCTCCTACAATGAGCAGTTCTTC. As protein: CASSTGQFSYNEQFF.

The chain recombines TRBV7-2 with TRBJ2-7; D is possibly TRBD2 (5 bases). The germline V gene has CDR1 SGHTA and CDR2 FQGNSA. This CDR3 has 12 residues. V was pared by 3 bases and J by 6 bases, with 9 bases between. The CDR3 DNA reads TGTGCCAGCAGCTTTTCGAGGGTCGAGCAGTACTTC. This gives the protein CASSFSRVEQYF.

The chain combines TRBV7-9 with TRBJ1-5; D is perhaps TRBD1 (5 bases). The CDR3 runs to 14 residues. CDR1 SEHNR and CDR2 FQNEAQ come from the germline V gene (reference sequence). The V gene lost 1 base and the J gene lost 7 bases, with 11 bases spanning the gap. CDR3 amino acids: CASSLGDSGQPQHF. The CDR3 DNA reads TGTGCCAGCAGCTTAGGGGACTCGGGGCAGCCCCAGCATTTT.

CDR3 sequence: CASSQDLAGGAYEQYF. The DNA of the CDR3 is TGCGCCAGCAGCCAAGACCTAGCGGGGGGCGCCTACGAGCAGTACTTC. This chain uses TRBV4-3 with TRBJ2-7, with 11 bases aligning to TRBD2. CDR3 length equals 16 residues. The V segment lost 0 bases and the J segment 2 bases; nucleotides outside the gene matches: 3. Germline V gene lookup returns CDR1 LGHNA and CDR2 YSLEER.

The V call is TRBV2, the J call TRBJ2-1, with TRBD1 identical over 9 bases. The ends lost 6 bases at V and 4 bases at J; junction bases unmatched: 7. There are 15 residues in the CDR3. Germline values: CDR1 SNHLY, CDR2 FYNNEI. The CDR3 reads CASRPGTGSYNEQFF. DNA for the CDR3: TGTGCCAGCAGGCCGGGGACAGGGAGTTACAATGAGCAGTTCTTC.

This clone was counted a single time. One end of the junction fails to match germline, which may point to a read error. The rearrangement links TRBV4-1 to TRBJ1-2, with D possibly TRBD1 on 5 matching bases. This CDR3 region has 13 residues. Looked up from germline, CDR1 is MGHRA and CDR2 is YSYEKL. The DNA of the CDR3 is TGCGCCAGCAGCCAACCTACGCCAGGGTCTCAGGCCTTC. Translation: CASSQPTPGSQAF.

This chain connects TRBV15 to TRBJ1-4; D uncertain. CDR1 is LNHNV, CDR2 YYDKDF, per germline (reference sequence). CDR3 size: 15 residues. Deletions cut 5 bases from V and 8 bases from J, with 18 bases between. CDR3 residues: CATSRIRLLEEKLFF. CDR3 DNA sequence: TGTGCCACCAGCCGAATACGCCTATTGGAGGAAAAACTGTTTTTT.

This clone was counted at least ten times. The chain combines TRBV18 with TRBJ1-6; 11 positions agree with TRBD1. Germline V lookup: CDR1 KGHSH, CDR2 LQKENI. This CDR3 spans 16 amino acids. The J segment lost 7 bases and the V segment lost 3 bases, leaving 5 bases of the junction unmatched. The CDR3 DNA sequence: TGTGCCAGCTCACCGTTGGGGACAGGGGGAAATTCACCCCTCCACTTT. It encodes CASSPLGTGGNSPLHF. Supplemented by reference TRBV18 and TRBJ1-6, the full variable domain reads NAGVMQNPRHLVRRRGQEARLRCSPMKGHSHVYWYRQLPEEGLKFMVYLQKENIIDESGMPKERFSAEFPKEGPSILRIQQVVRGDSAAYFCASSPLGTGGNSPLHFGNGTRLTVT.

This rearrangement joins TRBV2 to TRBJ1-1; D not certain. Trimming pared 8 bases from V and 4 bases from J, leaving 17 bases between. Germline lookup yields CDR1 SNHLY and CDR2 FYNNEI. The CDR3 contains 14 residues. CDR3 protein: CASELDLGVTEAFF. CDR3 DNA sequence: TGTGCCAGCGAACTCGATTTGGGAGTCACTGAAGCTTTCTTT.

The CDR3 DNA sequence: TGTGCCTGGAGCAAGGACAGGGGTTGGCAGCCCCAGCATTTT. Its translation: CAWSKDRGWQPQHF. The chain recombines TRBV30 with TRBJ1-5; TRBD1 agrees at 9 bases. Germline-derived CDR1 and CDR2 are GTSNPN and SVGIG (reference sequence). With 3 bases clipped from V and 7 bases from J, the junction kept 7 bases outside the gene matches. This CDR3 comprises 14 residues.

The chain recombines TRBV28 with TRBJ1-1; 8 bases line up with TRBD1. Germline CDR1 and CDR2: MDHEN and SYDVKM. V dropped 5 bases and J dropped 1; count of bases not matched to a gene: 6. This CDR3 comprises 15 residues. The CDR3 DNA is TGTGCCAGCAGTCGAGGGGACAGGAGGAACACTGAAGCTTTCTTT. Protein: CASSRGDRRNTEAFF. Together with reference TRBV28 and TRBJ1-1, the CDR3 gives the full variable domain: DVKVTQSSRYLVKRTGEKVFLECVQDMDHENMFWYRQDPGLGLRLIYFSYDVKMKEKGDIPEGYSVSREKKERFSLILESASTNQTSMYLCASSRGDRRNTEAFFGQGTRLTVV.

V is TRBV6-1 and J is TRBJ1-2, with D perhaps matching TRBD1 (5 bases). This CDR3 comprises 13 residues. CDR1 MNHNS and CDR2 SASEGT come from the germline V gene. Trimming stripped 2 bases from V and 2 bases from J, with 6 bases between. The CDR3 sequence is CASSEQGNYGYTF. In DNA form, the CDR3 reads TGTGCCAGCAGTGAACAGGGAAACTATGGCTACACCTTC.

The chain combines TRBV7-9 with TRBJ1-1, with D possibly matching TRBD1 (5 bases). There are 15 residues in the CDR3. V lost 5 bases to trimming and J lost 4 bases, with 17 bases between them. CDR1 SEHNR and CDR2 FQNEAQ come from the germline V gene (reference sequence). The CDR3, as DNA: TGTGCCAGCAGCGCTTTAGGGGAGGGTGGCACTGAAGCTTTCTTT. Its translation: CASSALGEGGTEAFF. Full variable domain (missing parts from reference TRBV7-9 and TRBJ1-1): DTGVSQNPRHKITKRGQNVTFRCDPISEHNRLYWYRQTLGQGPEFLTYFQNEAQLEKSRLLSDRFSAERPKGSFSTLEIQRTEQGDSAMYLCASSALGEGGTEAFFGQGTRLTVV.

The V and J genes are TRBV29-1 and TRBJ1-1; D is perhaps TRBD1 (6 bases). The CDR3 consists of 13 residues. V lost 6 bases and J 1 base, leaving 12 bases between the germline ends. In germline, CDR1 is SQVTM, CDR2 ANQGSEA. Written as DNA, the CDR3 is TGCAGCGTGACCCGGACAGAGAACACTGAAGCTTTCTTT. Translation: CSVTRTENTEAFF.